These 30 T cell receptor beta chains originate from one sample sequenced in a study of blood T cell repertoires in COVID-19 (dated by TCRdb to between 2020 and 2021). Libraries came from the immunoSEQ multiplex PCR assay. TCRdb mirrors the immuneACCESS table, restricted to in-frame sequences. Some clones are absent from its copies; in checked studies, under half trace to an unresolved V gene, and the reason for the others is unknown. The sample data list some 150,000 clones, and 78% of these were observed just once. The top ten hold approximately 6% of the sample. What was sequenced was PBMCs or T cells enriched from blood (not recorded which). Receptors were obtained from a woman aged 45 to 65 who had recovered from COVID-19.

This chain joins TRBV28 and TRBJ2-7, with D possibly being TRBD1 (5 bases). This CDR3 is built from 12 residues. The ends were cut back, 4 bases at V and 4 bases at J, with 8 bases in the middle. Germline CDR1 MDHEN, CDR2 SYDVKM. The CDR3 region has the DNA TGTGCCAGCAGTTCGAAGGGGTACGAGCAGTACTTC. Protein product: CASSSKGYEQYF.

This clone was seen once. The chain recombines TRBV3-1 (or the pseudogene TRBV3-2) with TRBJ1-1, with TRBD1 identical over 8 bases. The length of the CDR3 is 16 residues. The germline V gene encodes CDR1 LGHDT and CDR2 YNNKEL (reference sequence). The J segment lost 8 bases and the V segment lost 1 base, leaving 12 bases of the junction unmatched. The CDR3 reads CASSQGAFGQGLEAFF. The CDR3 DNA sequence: TGTGCCAGCAGCCAAGGGGCTTTCGGACAGGGCTTAGAAGCTTTCTTT.

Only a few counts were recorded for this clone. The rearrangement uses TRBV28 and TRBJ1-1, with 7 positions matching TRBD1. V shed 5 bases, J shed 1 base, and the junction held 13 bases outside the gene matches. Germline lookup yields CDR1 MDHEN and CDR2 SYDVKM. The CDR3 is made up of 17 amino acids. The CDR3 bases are TGTGCCAGCAGTGATCGACAGGGATTTTTTGGGAACACTGAAGCTTTCTTT. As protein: CASSDRQGFFGNTEAFF.

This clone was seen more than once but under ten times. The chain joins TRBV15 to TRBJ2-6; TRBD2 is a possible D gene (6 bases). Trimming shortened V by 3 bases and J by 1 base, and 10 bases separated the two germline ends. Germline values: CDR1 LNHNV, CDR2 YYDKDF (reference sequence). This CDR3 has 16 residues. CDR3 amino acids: CATSRGGESGANVLTF. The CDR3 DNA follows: TGTGCCACCAGCAGGGGGGGAGAATCTGGGGCCAACGTCCTGACTTTC. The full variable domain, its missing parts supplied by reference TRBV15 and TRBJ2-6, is DAMVIQNPRYQVTQFGKPVTLSCSQTLNHNVMYWYQQKSSQAPKLLFHYYDKDFNNEADTPDNFQSRRPNTSFCFLDIRSPGLGDTAMYLCATSRGGESGANVLTFGAGSRLTVL.

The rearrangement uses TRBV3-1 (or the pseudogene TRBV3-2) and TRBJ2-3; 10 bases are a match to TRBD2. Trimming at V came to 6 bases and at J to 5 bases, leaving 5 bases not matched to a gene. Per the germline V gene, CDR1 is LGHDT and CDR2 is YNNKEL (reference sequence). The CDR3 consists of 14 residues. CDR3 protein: CASRPSGGGDTQYF. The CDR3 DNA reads TGTGCCAGCAGACCCAGCGGGGGGGGAGATACGCAGTATTTT.

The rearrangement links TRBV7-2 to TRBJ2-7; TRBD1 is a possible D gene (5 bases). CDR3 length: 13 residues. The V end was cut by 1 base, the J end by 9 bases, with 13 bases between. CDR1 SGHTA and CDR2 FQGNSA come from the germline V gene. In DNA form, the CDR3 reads TGTGCCAGCAGCTTAGAGGCAGGGAAGCTGCAGTACGTC. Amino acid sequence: CASSLEAGKLQYV.

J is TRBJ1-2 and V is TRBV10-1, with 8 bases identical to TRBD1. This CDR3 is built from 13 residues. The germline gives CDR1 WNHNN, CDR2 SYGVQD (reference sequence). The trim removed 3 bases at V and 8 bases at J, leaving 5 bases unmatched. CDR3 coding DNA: TGCGCCAGCAGTGATCAGGGGGCTTGGGGCTACACCTTC. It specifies CASSDQGAWGYTF.

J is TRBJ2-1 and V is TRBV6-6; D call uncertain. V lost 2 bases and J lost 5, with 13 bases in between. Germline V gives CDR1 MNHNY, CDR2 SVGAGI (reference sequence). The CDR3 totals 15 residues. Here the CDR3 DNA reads TGTGCCAGCAGTTACGGCCTAGTCGGTAACAATGAGCAGTTCTTC. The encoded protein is CASSYGLVGNNEQFF.

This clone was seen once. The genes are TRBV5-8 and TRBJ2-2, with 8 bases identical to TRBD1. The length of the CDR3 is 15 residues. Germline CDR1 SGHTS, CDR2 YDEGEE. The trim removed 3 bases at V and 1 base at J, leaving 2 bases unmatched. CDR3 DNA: TGTGCCAGCAGCTACGGACAGGGGAACACCGGGGAGCTGTTTTTT. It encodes CASSYGQGNTGELFF. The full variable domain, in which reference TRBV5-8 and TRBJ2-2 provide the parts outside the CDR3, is EAGVTQSPTHLIKTRGQQATLRCSPISGHTSVYWYQQALGLGLQFLLWYDEGEERNRGNFPPRFSGRQFPNYSSELNVNALELEDSALYLCASSYGQGNTGELFFGEGSRLTVL.

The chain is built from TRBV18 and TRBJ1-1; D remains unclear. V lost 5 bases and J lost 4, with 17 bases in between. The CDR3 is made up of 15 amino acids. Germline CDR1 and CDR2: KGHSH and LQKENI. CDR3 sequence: CASSNSAWAGTEAFF. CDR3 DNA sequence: TGTGCCAGCTCAAACAGTGCGTGGGCGGGCACTGAAGCTTTCTTT.

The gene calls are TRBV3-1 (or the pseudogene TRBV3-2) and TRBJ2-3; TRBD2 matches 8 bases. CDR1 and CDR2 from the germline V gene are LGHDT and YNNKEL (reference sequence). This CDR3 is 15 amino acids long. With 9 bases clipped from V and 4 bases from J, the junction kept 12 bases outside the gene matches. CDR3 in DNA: TGTGCCAGTGTGGGGGGACTAGGCGCAGCAGATACGCAGTATTTT. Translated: CASVGGLGAADTQYF.

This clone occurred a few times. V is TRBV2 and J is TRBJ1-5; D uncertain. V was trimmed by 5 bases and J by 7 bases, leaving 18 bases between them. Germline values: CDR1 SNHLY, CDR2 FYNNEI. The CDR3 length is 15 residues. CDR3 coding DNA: TGTGCCAGCAGTACTGGCCCAGCGGTCGACCAGCCCCAGCATTTT. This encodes CASSTGPAVDQPQHF.

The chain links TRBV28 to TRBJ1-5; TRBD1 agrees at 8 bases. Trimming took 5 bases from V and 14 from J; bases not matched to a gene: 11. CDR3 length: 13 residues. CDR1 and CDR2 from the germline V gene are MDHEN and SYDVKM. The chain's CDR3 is CASSTQVGTGEHF. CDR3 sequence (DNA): TGTGCCAGCAGTACACAGGTCGGGACAGGCGAGCATTTT.

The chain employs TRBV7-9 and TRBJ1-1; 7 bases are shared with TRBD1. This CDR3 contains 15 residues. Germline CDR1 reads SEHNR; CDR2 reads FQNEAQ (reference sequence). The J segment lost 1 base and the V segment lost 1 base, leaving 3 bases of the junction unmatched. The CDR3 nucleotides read TGTGCCAGCAGCTTAGGGACAGGTTGGAACACTGAAGCTTTCTTT. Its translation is CASSLGTGWNTEAFF.

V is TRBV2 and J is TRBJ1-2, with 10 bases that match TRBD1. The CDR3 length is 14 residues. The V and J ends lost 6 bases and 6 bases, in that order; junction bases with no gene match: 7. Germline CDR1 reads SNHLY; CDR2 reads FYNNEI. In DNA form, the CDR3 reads TGTGCCAGCAGGGGGACCGGGACAGGGGATGGCTACACCTTC. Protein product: CASRGTGTGDGYTF.

The CDR3 DNA follows: TGTGCCAGCAGTGAAGCGACAGCAAACACCGGGGAGCTGTTTTTT. Its protein is CASSEATANTGELFF. The J gene is TRBJ2-2, the V gene TRBV6-1; D may be TRBD1 (5 bases). The CDR3 is 15 residues long. Germline assignment: CDR1 MNHNS and CDR2 SASEGT. Trimming pared 0 bases from V and 2 bases from J, leaving 7 bases between.

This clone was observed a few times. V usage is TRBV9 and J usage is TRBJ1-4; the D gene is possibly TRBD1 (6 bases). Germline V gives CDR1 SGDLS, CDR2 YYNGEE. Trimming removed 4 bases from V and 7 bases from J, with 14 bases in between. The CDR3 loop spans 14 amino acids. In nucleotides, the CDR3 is TGTGCCAGCAGCACACAGGGTTTGGGTGAAAAACTGTTTTTT. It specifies CASSTQGLGEKLFF. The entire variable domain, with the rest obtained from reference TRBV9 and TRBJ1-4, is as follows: DSGVTQTPKHLITATGQRVTLRCSPRSGDLSVYWYQQSLDQGLQFLIQYYNGEERAKGNILERFSAQQFPDLHSELNLSSLELGDSALYFCASSTQGLGEKLFFGSGTQLSVL.

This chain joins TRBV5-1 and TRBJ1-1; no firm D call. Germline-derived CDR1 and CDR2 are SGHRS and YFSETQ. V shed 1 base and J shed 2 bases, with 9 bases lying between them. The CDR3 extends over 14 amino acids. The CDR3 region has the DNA TGCGCCAGCAGCTTGTCGAGGGTAAACACTGAAGCTTTCTTT. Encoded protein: CASSLSRVNTEAFF.

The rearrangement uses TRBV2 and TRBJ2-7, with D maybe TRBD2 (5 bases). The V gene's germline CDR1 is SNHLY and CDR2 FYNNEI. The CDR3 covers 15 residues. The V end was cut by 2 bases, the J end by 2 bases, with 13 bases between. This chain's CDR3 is CASSEFDYQTYEQYV. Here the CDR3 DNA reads TGTGCCAGCAGTGAATTCGACTACCAGACCTACGAGCAGTACGTC.

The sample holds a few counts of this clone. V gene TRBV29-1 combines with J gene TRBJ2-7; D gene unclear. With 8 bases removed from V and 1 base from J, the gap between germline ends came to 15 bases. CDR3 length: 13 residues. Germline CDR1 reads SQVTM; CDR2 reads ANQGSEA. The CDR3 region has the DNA TGCAGCATAAAACAAATATTATCCTACGAGCAGTACGTC. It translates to CSIKQILSYEQYV.

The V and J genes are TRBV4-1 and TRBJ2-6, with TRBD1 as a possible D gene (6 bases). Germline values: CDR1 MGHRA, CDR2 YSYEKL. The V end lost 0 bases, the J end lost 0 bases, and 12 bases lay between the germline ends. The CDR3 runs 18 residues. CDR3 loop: CASSQDTGFVSGANVLTF. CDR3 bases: TGCGCCAGCAGCCAAGATACAGGGTTCGTCTCTGGGGCCAACGTCCTGACTTTC.

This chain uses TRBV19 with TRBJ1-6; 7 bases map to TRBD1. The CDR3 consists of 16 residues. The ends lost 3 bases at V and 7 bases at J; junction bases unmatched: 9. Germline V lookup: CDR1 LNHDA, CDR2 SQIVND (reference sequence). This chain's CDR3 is CASSIGWTGRNSPLHF. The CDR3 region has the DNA TGTGCCAGTAGTATCGGGTGGACAGGACGGAATTCACCCCTCCACTTT.

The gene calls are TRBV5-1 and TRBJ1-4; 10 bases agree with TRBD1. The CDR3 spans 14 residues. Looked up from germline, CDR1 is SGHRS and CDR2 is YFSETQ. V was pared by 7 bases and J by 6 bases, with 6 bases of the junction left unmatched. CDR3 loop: CASSSGTGDEKLFF. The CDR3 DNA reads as TGCGCCAGCTCTTCCGGGACAGGGGATGAAAAACTGTTTTTT. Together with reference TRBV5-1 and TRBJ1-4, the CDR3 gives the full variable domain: KAGVTQTPRYLIKTRGQQVTLSCSPISGHRSVSWYQQTPGQGLQFLFEYFSETQRNKGNFPGRFSGRQFSNSRSEMNVSTLELGDSALYLCASSSGTGDEKLFFGSGTQLSVL.

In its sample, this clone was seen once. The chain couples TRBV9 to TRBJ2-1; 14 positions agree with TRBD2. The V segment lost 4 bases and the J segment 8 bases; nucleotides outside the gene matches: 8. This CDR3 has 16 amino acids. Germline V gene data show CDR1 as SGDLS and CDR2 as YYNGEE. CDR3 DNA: TGTGCCAGCAGCCCCTGGACTAGCGGGGGGCCAGATGAGCAGTTCTTC. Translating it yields CASSPWTSGGPDEQFF.

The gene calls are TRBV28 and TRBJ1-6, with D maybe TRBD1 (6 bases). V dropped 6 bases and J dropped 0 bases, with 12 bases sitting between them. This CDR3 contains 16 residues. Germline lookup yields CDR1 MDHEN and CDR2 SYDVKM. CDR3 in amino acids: CASRGGASSYNSPLHF. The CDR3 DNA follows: TGTGCCAGCAGGGGGGGGGCCTCCTCCTATAATTCACCCCTCCACTTT.

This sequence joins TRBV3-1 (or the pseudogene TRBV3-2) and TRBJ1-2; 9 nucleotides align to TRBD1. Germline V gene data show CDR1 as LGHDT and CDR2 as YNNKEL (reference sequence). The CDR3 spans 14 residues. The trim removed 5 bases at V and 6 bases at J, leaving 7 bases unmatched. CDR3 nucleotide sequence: TGTGCCAGCAGCACGCGGACAGGGGCGCATGGCTACACCTTC. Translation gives CASSTRTGAHGYTF.

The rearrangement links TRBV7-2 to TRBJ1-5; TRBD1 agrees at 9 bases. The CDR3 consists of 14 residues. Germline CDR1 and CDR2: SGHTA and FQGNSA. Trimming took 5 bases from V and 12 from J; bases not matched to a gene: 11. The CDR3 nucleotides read TGTGCCAGCAGCCCAAGGACAGGGGCCGAGATCCAGCATTTT. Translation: CASSPRTGAEIQHF.

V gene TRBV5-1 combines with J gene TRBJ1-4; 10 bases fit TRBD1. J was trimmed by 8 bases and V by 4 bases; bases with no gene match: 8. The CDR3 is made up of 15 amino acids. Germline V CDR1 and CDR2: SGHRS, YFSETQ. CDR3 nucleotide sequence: TGCGCCAGCAGCGGGACCGGGACAGGGGACGAAAAACTGTTTTTT. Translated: CASSGTGTGDEKLFF.

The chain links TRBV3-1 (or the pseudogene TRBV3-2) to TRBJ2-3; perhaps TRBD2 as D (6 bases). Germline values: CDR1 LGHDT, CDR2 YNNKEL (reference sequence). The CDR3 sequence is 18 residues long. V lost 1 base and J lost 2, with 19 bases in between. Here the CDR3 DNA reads TGTGCCAGCAGCCAAGGTAGGATGTTGCTAGCGATCACAGATACGCAGTATTTT. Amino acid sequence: CASSQGRMLLAITDTQYF.

The CDR3 DNA reads TGTGCCAGAAGCCGGGGTAGCGGGGGGGTAACCACAGATACGCAGTATTTT. Amino acids: CARSRGSGGVTTDTQYF. The chain links TRBV5-3 to TRBJ2-3, with 11 bases lining up with TRBD2. TRBV5-3 is recorded as an ORF, its role being uncertain. Unmatched junction bases numbered 9, after V lost 4 bases and J lost 2 bases. The CDR3 is 17 residues long.